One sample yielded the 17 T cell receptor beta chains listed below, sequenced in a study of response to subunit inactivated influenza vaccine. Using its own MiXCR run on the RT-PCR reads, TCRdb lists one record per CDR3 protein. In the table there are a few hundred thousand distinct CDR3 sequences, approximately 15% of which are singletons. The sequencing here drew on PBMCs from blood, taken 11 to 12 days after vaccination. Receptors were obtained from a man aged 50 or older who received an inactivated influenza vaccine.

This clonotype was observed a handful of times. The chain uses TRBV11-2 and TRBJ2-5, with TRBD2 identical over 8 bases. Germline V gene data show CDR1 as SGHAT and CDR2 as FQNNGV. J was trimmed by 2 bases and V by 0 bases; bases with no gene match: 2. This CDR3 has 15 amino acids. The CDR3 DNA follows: TGTGCCAGCAGCTTAGATGGGACTAGACAAGAGACCCAGTACTTC. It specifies CASSLDGTRQETQYF.

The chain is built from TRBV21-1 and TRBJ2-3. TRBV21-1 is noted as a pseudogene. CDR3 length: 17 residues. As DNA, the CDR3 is TGTGCCAGCAGCAAAGGGTGGCGGATTCCTAGCACAGATACGCAGTATTTT. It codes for CASSKGWRIPSTDTQYF.

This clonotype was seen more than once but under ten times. CDR3 residues: CASSEGLAHSTSYEQYF. DNA of the CDR3: TGTGCCAGCAGCGAAGGACTAGCTCACAGCACCTCCTACGAGCAGTACTTC. The V and J genes are TRBV9 and TRBJ2-7; TRBD2 matches 8 bases. V lost 3 bases to trimming and J lost 0 bases; unmatched junction nucleotides: 11. Germline values: CDR1 SGDLS, CDR2 YYNGEE. This CDR3 contains 17 residues.

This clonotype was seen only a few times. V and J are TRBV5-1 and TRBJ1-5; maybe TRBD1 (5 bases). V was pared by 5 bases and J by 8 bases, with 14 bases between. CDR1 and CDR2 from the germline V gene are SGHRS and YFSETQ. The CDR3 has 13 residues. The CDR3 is CASRINGGEPQHF. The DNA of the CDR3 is TGCGCCAGCAGAATCAATGGGGGGGAGCCCCAGCATTTT. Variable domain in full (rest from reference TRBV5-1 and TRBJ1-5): KAGVTQTPRYLIKTRGQQVTLSCSPISGHRSVSWYQQTPGQGLQFLFEYFSETQRNKGNFPGRFSGRQFSNSRSEMNVSTLELGDSALYLCASRINGGEPQHFGDGTRLSIL.

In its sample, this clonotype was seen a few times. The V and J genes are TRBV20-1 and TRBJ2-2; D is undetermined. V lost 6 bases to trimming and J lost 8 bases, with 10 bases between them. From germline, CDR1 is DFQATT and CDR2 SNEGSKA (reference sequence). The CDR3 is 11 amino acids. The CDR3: CSAPSGGELFF. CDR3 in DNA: TGCAGTGCCCCCTCTGGAGGGGAGCTGTTTTTT.

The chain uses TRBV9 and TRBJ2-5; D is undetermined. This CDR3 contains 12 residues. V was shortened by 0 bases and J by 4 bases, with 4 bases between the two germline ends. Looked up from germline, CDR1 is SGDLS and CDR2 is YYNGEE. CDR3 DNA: TGTGCCAGCAGCGTAGAAGGAGAGACCCAGTACTTC. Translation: CASSVEGETQYF.

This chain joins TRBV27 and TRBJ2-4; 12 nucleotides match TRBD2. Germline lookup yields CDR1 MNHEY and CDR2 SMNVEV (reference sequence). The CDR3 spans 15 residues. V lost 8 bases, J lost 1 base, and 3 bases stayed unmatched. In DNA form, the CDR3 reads TGTGCCAGCTCGACTAGCGGGAGTGCCAAAAACATTCAGTACTTC. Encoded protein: CASSTSGSAKNIQYF.

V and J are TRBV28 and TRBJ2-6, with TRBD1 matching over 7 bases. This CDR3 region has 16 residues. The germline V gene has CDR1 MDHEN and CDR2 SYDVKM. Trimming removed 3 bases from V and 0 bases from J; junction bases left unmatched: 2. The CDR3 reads CASSLDRSSGANVLTF. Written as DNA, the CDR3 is TGTGCCAGCAGTTTGGACAGGAGCTCTGGGGCCAACGTCCTGACTTTC.

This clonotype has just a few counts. This chain's CDR3 is CSADRDRGQNEQFF. Here the CDR3 DNA reads TGCAGTGCTGACCGGGACAGGGGGCAGAATGAGCAGTTCTTC. This chain joins TRBV20-1 and TRBJ2-1; TRBD1 matches 12 bases. The CDR3 runs to 14 residues. Germline values: CDR1 DFQATT, CDR2 SNEGSKA (reference sequence). Unmatched junction bases numbered 6, after V lost 5 bases and J lost 7 bases.

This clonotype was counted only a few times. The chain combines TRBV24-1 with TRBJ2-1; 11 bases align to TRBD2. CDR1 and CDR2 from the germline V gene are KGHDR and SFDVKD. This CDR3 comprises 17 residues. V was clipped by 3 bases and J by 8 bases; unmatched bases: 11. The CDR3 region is CATSDALAGDPPDEQFF. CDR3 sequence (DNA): TGTGCCACCAGTGATGCACTAGCGGGGGACCCCCCGGATGAGCAGTTCTTC.

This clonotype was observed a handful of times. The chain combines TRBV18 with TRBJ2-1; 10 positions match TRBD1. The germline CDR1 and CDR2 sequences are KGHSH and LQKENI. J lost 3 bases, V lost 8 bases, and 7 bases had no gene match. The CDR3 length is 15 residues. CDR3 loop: CASHQDRGLYNEQFF. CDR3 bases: TGTGCCAGCCACCAAGACAGGGGGCTCTACAATGAGCAGTTCTTC.

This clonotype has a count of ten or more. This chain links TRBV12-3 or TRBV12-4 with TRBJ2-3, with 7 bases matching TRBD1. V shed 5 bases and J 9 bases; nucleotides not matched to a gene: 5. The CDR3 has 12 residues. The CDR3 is CASSAMTGTQYF. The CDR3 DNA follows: TGTGCCAGCAGTGCCATGACAGGGACGCAGTATTTT.

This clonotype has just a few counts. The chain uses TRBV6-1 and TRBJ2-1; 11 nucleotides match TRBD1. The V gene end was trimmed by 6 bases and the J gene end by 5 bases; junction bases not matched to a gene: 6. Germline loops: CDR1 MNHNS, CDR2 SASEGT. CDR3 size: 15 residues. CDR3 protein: CASRSGQGAHNEQFF. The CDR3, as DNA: TGTGCCAGCAGATCCGGACAGGGGGCCCACAATGAGCAGTTCTTC.

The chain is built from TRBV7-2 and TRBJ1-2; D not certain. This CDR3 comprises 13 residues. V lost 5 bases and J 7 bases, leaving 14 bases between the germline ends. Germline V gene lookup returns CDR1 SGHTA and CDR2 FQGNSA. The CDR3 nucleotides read TGTGCCAGCAGCCCTTCGCCAGGAAGTGGCTACACCTTC. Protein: CASSPSPGSGYTF.

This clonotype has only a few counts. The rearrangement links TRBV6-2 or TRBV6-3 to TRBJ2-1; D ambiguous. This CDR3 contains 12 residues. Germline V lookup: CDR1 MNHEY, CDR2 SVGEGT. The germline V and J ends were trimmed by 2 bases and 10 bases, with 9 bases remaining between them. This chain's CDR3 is CASSYAPVEQFF. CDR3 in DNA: TGTGCCAGCAGTTACGCTCCGGTAGAGCAGTTCTTC.

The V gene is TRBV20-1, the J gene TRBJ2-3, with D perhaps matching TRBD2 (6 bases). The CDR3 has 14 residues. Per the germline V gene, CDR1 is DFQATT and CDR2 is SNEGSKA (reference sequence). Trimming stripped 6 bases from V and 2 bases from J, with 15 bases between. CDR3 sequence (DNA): TGCAGTGCCCATTTAGCGGAGCTCACAGATACGCAGTATTTT. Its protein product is CSAHLAELTDTQYF.

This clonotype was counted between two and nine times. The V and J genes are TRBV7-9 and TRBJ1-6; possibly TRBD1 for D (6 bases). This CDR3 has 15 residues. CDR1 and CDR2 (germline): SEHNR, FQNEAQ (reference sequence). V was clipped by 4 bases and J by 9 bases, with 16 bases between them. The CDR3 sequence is CASSYSPGVGSPLHF. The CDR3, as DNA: TGTGCCAGCAGCTACAGCCCAGGGGTGGGTTCACCCCTCCACTTT.